Described below is a single T cell receptor (beta chain) sequence and its context. TCRdb keeps only in-frame clones here, not all; method: immunoSEQ multiplex PCR. Of about 95,000 clones listed, around 86% were seen once; the top ten hold more than 3%. From germline, CDR1 is MNHEY and CDR2 SVGAGI. Trimming at V came to 10 bases and at J to 6 bases, leaving 7 bases not matched to a gene. The CDR3 spans 13 residues. This record belongs to a study of blood T cell repertoires in COVID-19. The source is a woman aged 70-85 years with acute or convalescent COVID-19. Specimen: peripheral blood. The chain links TRBV6-5 to TRBJ2-4; 9 bases agree with TRBD1. The CDR3 spells CATRGQGINIQYF. The CDR3 nucleotides are TGTGCCACCCGGGGACAGGGTATAAACATTCAGTACTTC.